The sequence of this T cell receptor (beta chain) was determined in a study of shared T cell receptors in the human thymus (TCRdb year 2021). Context from the whole study: The study examined how self-reactive, shared T-cell receptor alpha chains are generated in the human thymus.

Preparation of the library involved the immunoSEQ multiplex PCR assay. TCRdb obtained this table from immuneACCESS and retained in-frame rearrangements with V and J assigned. These tables miss some clones; where compared with another copy, unresolved V genes account for less than half of the shortfall, and the remainder is unexplained. The sample records under 850,000 clones, roughly 90% of which are singletons. Approximately 0.01% of the sample comes from the top ten. The germline V gene (reference sequence) yields LNHNV for CDR1 and YYDKDF for CDR2. Its CDR3 holds 16 amino acids, cysteine through phenylalanine. Left in the record is the CDR3 DNA by itself, 48 bases read in frame from the first base. A distance of 14 bases separates the germline ends of V and J, which lose 1 base and 1 base respectively. On this clone itself: Its cognate antigen has yet to be identified. No base-level quality is on record; no much larger clone is a single base apart.

The same sample was also studied in work on human thymus T cells. As the second paper documents: Donors were immunologically healthy infants undergoing open corrective cardiac surgery for congenital heart defects in Finland. Thymus tissue was collected as surgical resects that were removed during corrective cardiac surgery. Usage of V and J gene segments appeared to be biased in both the thymic and the peripheral blood repertoires. According to the related research, thymic TCR repertoires were highly overlapping among unrelated individuals. The study described the TCR alpha and beta repertoires in under 10 infant thymus samples and four matching peripheral blood samples. Donor ages ranging from roughly 6 to 250 days were recorded, and more than 5 male and a couple of female infants were included in the cohort. Thymocytes were released mechanically from tissue and stored at -70 °C as pellets of roughly 8.5-32 million cells. A QIAsymphony instrument was used to extract genomic DNA from frozen cell pellets. TCRB and TCRAD loci were amplified from a standardized quantity of quality-controlled genomic DNA using the immunoSEQ multiplex PCR assay. The amplicons covered the V(D)J region and were long enough to include the CDR3 and to identify the V and J genes. The amplicons were sequenced on an Illumina platform via the commercial immunoSEQ service. Primer bias and sequencing errors were corrected as previously described, and TCRAD and TCRB were defined on the basis of the IMGT database. immunoSEQ Analyzer 3.0 and VDJTools were used for repertoire analysis, which covered basic statistics, V/J segment usage, diversity estimates, rarefaction and pairwise overlap. Diversity was estimated using the Chao1, ChaoE, Efron-Thisted, Shannon and inverse Simpson indices, and was also estimated on datasets down-sampled to the size of the smallest sample. Repertoire overlap used strict matching of CDR3 nucleotide sequence, V gene and J gene, with Jaccard-based multidimensional scaling clustering. On average, thymus samples yielded 750,000 to 1,000,000 unique TCRB clonotypes, whereas blood samples yielded some 92,000.

The sequenced sample was thymocytes. The chain is made from TRBV15 and TRBJ2-7; perhaps TRBD2 is the D gene, with 5 bases matching. This sequence was found in a boy in the first two years of life with a congenital heart defect. Donor details come from another sample of the same person, matched by shared clones. The sequenced DNA is TGTGCCACCAGCAGAGCCTCGCGGGCCCTGTCCTACGAGCAGTACTTC. This is translated as CATSRASRALSYEQYF.